This TCR beta chain was retrieved from a study of blood T cell repertoires in COVID-19. This CDR3 has 16 amino acids. Germline V gene sequence: CDR1 LGHNA, CDR2 YNFKEQ. Trimming cost V 0 bases and J 11 bases; bases outside gene matches: 10. Generated by immunoSEQ multiplex PCR, the TCRdb table keeps only in-frame clones and is missing some. Altogether more than 200,000 clones are present, 88% being singletons, with the ten largest covering under 2%. This receptor was obtained from a man between 70 and 80 years old with acute or convalescent COVID-19. This chain links TRBV4-2 with TRBJ1-4; 9 bases are shared with TRBD1. Sequencing was performed on peripheral blood. CDR3 loop: CASSQDSGQGIGKLFF. In DNA, the CDR3 is TGTGCCAGCAGCCAAGATTCGGGACAGGGTATCGGGAAACTGTTTTTT.